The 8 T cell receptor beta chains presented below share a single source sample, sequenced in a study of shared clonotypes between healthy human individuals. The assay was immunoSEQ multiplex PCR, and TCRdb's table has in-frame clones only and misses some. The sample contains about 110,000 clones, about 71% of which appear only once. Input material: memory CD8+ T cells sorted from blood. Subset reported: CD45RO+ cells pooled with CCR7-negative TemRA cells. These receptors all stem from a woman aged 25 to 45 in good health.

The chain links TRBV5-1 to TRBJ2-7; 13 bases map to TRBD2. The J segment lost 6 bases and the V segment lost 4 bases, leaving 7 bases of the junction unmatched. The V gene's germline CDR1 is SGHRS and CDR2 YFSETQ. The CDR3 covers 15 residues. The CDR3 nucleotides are TGCGCCAGCAGCATCGGACTAGCGGGAGAGGGCGAGCAGTACTTC. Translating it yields CASSIGLAGEGEQYF.

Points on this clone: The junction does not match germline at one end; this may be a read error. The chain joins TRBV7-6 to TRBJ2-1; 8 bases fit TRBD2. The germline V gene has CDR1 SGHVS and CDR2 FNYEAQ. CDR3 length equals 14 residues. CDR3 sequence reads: CASSLAGIYNEQFF. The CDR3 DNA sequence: TGTGCCAGCAGTTTAGCGGGGATCTACAATGAGCAGTTCTTC.

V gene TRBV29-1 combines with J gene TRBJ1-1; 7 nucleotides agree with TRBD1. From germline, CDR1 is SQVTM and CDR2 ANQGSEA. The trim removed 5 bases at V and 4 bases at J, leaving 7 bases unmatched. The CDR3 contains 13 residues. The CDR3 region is CSVSRGRVTEAFF. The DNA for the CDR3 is TGCAGCGTTTCGAGGGGGCGAGTCACTGAAGCTTTCTTT. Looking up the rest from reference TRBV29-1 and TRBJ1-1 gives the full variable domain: SAVISQKPSRDICQRGTSLTIQCQVDSQVTMMFWYRQQPGQSLTLIATANQGSEATYESGFVIDKFPISRPNLTFSTLTVSNMSPEDSSIYLCSVSRGRVTEAFFGQGTRLTVV.

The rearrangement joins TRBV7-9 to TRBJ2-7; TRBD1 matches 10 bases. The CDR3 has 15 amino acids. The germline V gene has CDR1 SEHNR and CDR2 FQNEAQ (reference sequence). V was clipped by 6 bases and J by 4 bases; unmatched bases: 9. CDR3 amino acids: CASSRDRGRFYEQYF. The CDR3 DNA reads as TGTGCCAGCAGTCGGGACAGGGGACGTTTTTACGAGCAGTACTTC.

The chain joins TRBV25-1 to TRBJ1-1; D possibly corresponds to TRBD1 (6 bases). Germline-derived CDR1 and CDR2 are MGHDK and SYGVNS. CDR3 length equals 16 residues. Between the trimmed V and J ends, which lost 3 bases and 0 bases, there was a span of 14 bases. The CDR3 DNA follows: TGTGCCAGCAGTGATATAGGGGGAGGCATGAACACTGAAGCTTTCTTT. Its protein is CASSDIGGGMNTEAFF.

CDR3: CASSLIVGEQYF. The DNA for the CDR3 is TGTGCCAGCAGCTTAATCGTGGGGGAGCAGTACTTC. The chain uses TRBV13 and TRBJ2-7; no reliable D call. The CDR3 length is 12 residues. V lost 2 bases and J lost 7, with 9 bases in between. Germline loops: CDR1 PRHDT, CDR2 FYEKMQ (reference sequence).

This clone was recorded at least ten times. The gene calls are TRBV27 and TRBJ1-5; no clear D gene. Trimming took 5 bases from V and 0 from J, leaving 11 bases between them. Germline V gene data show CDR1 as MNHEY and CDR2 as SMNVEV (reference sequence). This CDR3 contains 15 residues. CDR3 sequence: CASSPDLYSNQPQHF. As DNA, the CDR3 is TGTGCCAGCAGTCCGGACTTGTATAGCAATCAGCCCCAGCATTTT.

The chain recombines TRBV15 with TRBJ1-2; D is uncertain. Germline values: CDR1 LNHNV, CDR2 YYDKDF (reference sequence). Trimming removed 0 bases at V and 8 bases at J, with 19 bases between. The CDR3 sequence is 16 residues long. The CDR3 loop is CATSRDGVSGLGGYTF. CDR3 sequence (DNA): TGTGCCACCAGCAGAGATGGAGTTTCAGGCCTAGGGGGCTACACCTTC.